One T cell receptor (beta chain) is described in this entry. Its antigen target is currently unknown. No much larger clone exists at a distance of one base, and base qualities are not known. TCR beta CDR3 regions were amplified from RNA transcripts. The first round of RT-PCR for the TCR CDR3 was performed with the HTBI primer set and the Qiagen OneStep RT-PCR kit. The libraries were constructed in a second round of multiplex PCR and then size-selected and purified. The libraries were sequenced on an Illumina HiSeq2000 using paired-end 100 bp reads. The authors' pipeline ran thus. Raw data were processed with SOAPnuke, discarding reads with adapters, uncalled bases, mean Phred below 15, or no exact constant-primer or identifier match. COPE v1.2.5 was used to merge high-quality paired reads, and clonotypes were defined as unique nucleotide sequences. MiTCR v1.1 was used to align the clonotypes against IMGT TRBV, TRBD and TRBJ reference segments. Analysis was restricted to V-J combinations with a frequency above 0.0001, which covered roughly 99% of repertoires. The TCS score was defined as the ratio of F50 (clonal expansion) to E x V (chaos), calculated using BLOSUM62-based TCRdist between CDR3 peptides within each V-J. Welch's t-statistics and random forest reduced fewer than 600 V-J features to about 12, which were used in a naive Bayes classifier (R e1071). TCRdb reworked the public reads: Q25 trimming with fastp, MiXCR clone assembly, productive beta chains retained. Each entry is one CDR3 protein sequence, shown with its most common DNA and genes. The authors' filters were not applied to this entry. This sample lists about 520,000 distinct CDR3 sequences; approximately 24% were detected once. The ten largest account for roughly 12% of the sample.

This specimen comes from a study of T cells in Graves' hyperthyroidism and ophthalmopathy (dated by TCRdb to the late 2010s). With respect to the entire study: Peripheral blood samples were taken at the time of initial diagnosis, prior to any treatment. To identify TCR V-J signatures that set the groups apart, the researchers used a discovery cohort of 90 to 100 patients, made up of 43 with Graves' ophthalmopathy and 57 with stable Graves' hyperthyroidism. Prospective prediction of ophthalmopathy was tested in an independent validation cohort of approximately 19 hyperthyroidism patients and 17 patients who later progressed to ophthalmopathy. For training and testing, the approximately 92 patients in the discovery cohort were randomly divided in a 7:3 ratio. In more than 5 Graves' hyperthyroidism patients, the study also compared T-cell repertoires from thyroid tissue with T-cell repertoires from blood. After blood sampling, hyperthyroidism patients were treated with methimazole at a starting dose of 30 mg daily, and ophthalmopathy patients were treated with high-dose intravenous methylprednisolone. The paper describes TCR Vbeta CDR3 sequencing of roughly 130 peripheral blood samples, made up of under 50 ophthalmopathy patients, roughly 80 hyperthyroidism patients and some 17 progressor patients. General findings and caveats noted by the study authors: Blood samples also contained most of the expanded thyroid clonotypes (frequency above 0.001), which suggests that blood repertoires may reflect thyroid immune responses. In cross-validation, a model built on a 13 V-J signature told ophthalmopathy apart from stable hyperthyroidism with 87.88% sensitivity and 81% to 82% specificity, and in testing the same model reached 80%/75%. Sample size was not statistically predetermined, and blinding of investigators to group allocation was not performed. During validation, the model predicted progression to ophthalmopathy a median of about 5.9 months ahead of onset, with roughly 65% sensitivity and 72% to 80% specificity.

In the ophthalmopathy patients, disease was moderately to severely active, with a Clinical Activity Score of 3 or more, a NOSPECS grade of 4 or more, and a duration of less than 3 months. Any patient with an uncontrolled infection, another autoimmune disease, pregnancy or lactation was excluded. Clinical symptoms, serum thyroxine and TRAb, thyroid ultrasound, and orbital computed tomography formed the basis for the diagnoses. PBMCs were separated from under 11 ml of fresh peripheral blood using Ficoll-Paque density gradient centrifugation. Total RNA was extracted using Trizol reagent, and RNA quality was assessed on an Agilent 2100 Bioanalyzer. The sample was blood. The clonotype originates from a woman under 40 with Graves' ophthalmopathy.

The CDR3 in this case is CASSFRAGNEQFF. The nucleotide sequence reads as follows: TGTGCCAGCAGCTTCCGGGCCGGGAATGAGCAGTTCTTC. Recombination linked TRBV9 to TRBJ2-1, with the D gene call left open. From the germline V gene, CDR1 is SGDLS and CDR2 is YYNGEE. The CDR3 runs 13 residues from the cysteine to the phenylalanine. Only the CDR3 DNA stays, 39 bases, in frame from base 1. Between the V and J ends, shortened by 4 bases and 7 bases respectively, the junction contains 12 bases.